This entry lists 28 T cell receptor beta chains sequenced from one sample in a study of Graves' ophthalmopathy and Graves' hyperthyroidism. Amplified TCR beta CDR3 regions were obtained using RNA transcripts as template. The first-round RT-PCR employed HTBI primers together with the Qiagen OneStep RT-PCR kit. A multiplex PCR was then performed as the second round. TCRdb itself ran the multiplex PCR reads through MiXCR, one entry per CDR3 protein. The top ten clones hold 44% of a sample with almost 750,000 distinct CDR3 sequences, around 40% of them seen once. Sample: peripheral blood. These receptors all come from an adult man with Graves' ophthalmopathy.

The chain recombines TRBV2 with TRBJ1-3; a possible D gene is TRBD1 (5 bases). Germline CDR1 reads SNHLY; CDR2 reads FYNNEI. Trimming took 6 bases from V and 0 from J, leaving 9 bases between them. This CDR3 has 14 residues. The CDR3 loop reads CASRLDSSGNTIYF. The CDR3, as DNA: TGTGCCAGCAGACTTGACAGCTCTGGAAACACCATATATTTT.

The sample holds a few counts of this clonotype. The junction does not match germline at one end; this may be a read error. The chain is built from TRBV5-5 and TRBJ2-5, with D possibly called TRBD1 or TRBD2 (5 bases each). CDR1 SGHKS and CDR2 YYEKEE come from the germline V gene (reference sequence). There are 15 residues in the CDR3. The CDR3 is CASSQGVGEGETQYF. The CDR3 DNA reads as TGCGCCAGCAGCCAAGGGGTCGGGGAAGGAGAGACCCAGTACTTC.

This clonotype was picked up a small number of times. The V and J genes are TRBV29-1 and TRBJ2-3, with D unresolved. CDR1 SQVTM and CDR2 ANQGSEA come from the germline V gene. The CDR3 runs to 13 residues. V was trimmed by 4 bases and J by 0 bases, leaving 8 bases between them. The DNA for the CDR3 is TGCAGCGTTGCGGAATTGAGCACAGATACGCAGTATTTT. Translation gives CSVAELSTDTQYF.

V gene TRBV29-1 combines with J gene TRBJ1-2, with 7 nucleotides matching TRBD1. Germline CDR1 is SQVTM and CDR2 is ANQGSEA. The CDR3 sequence is 13 residues long. Trimming at V came to 8 bases and at J to 3 bases, leaving 9 bases not matched to a gene. As DNA, the CDR3 is TGCAGCTTAGGAGGGGGCGACCACTATGGCTACACCTTC. It codes for CSLGGGDHYGYTF.

This clonotype was seen repeatedly, ten times or more. The genes are TRBV20-1 and TRBJ1-2, with unresolved D. The germline gives CDR1 DFQATT, CDR2 SNEGSKA (reference sequence). The CDR3 is 12 residues long. Deletions cut 3 bases from V and 0 bases from J, with 5 bases between. The DNA for the CDR3 is TGCAGTGCTAGGGAAACTAACTATGGCTACACCTTC. Its protein product is CSARETNYGYTF.

The V gene is TRBV29-1, the J gene TRBJ2-5, with 10 bases aligning to TRBD2. The V gene's germline CDR1 is SQVTM and CDR2 ANQGSEA. V lost 8 bases and J lost 3; bases outside the gene matches: 3. The CDR3 is made up of 12 amino acids. CDR3 sequence reads: CSSLAGEETQYF. DNA of the CDR3: TGCAGCTCCCTAGCGGGGGAAGAGACCCAGTACTTC.

This sequence joins TRBV11-2 and TRBJ1-1; no clear D gene. Germline V gives CDR1 SGHAT, CDR2 FQNNGV. Trimming shortened V by 5 bases and J by 8 bases, and 9 bases separated the two germline ends. The CDR3 length is 11 residues. The CDR3 region has the DNA TGTGCCAGCAGCGGGAGCTGGGAAGCTTTCTTT. Translating gives CASSGSWEAFF.

Only a few counts were recorded for this clonotype. The rearrangement joins TRBV7-9 to TRBJ2-2, with TRBD1 matching 9 bases. The CDR3 contains 15 residues. Looked up from germline, CDR1 is SEHNR and CDR2 is FQNEAQ (reference sequence). The J segment lost 7 bases and the V segment lost 6 bases, leaving 9 bases of the junction unmatched. This chain's CDR3 is CASSRNRGPVGELFF. In DNA form, the CDR3 reads TGTGCCAGCAGTCGTAACAGGGGGCCGGTCGGGGAGCTGTTTTTT.

The CDR3 DNA sequence: TGTGCCAGCAGTCCTCGGGACAGTAAAGAGACCCAGTACTTC. It is translated as CASSPRDSKETQYF. The chain couples TRBV27 to TRBJ2-5; 7 nucleotides line up with TRBD1. Germline V gene data show CDR1 as MNHEY and CDR2 as SMNVEV (reference sequence). This CDR3 has 14 residues. J was trimmed by 3 bases and V by 5 bases; bases with no gene match: 6.

The chain has TRBV5-8 and TRBJ2-7, with 8 positions matching TRBD2. With V trimmed by 2 bases and J by 2 bases, 6 bases remained unmatched. Germline loops: CDR1 SGHTS, CDR2 YDEGEE. The CDR3 totals 15 residues. The CDR3 nucleotides are TGTGCCAGCAGCTTACCCGGGAGGGCCGCCTACGAGCAGTACTTC. Its translation: CASSLPGRAAYEQYF.

This clonotype has at least ten counts. V gene TRBV25-1 combines with J gene TRBJ1-2; 8 nucleotides match TRBD1. The germline gives CDR1 MGHDK, CDR2 SYGVNS. CDR3 length equals 12 residues. Trimming removed 8 bases from V and 3 bases from J; junction bases left unmatched: 2. The CDR3 spells CASEGQDYGYTF. CDR3 sequence (DNA): TGTGCCAGCGAGGGACAGGACTATGGCTACACCTTC.

The chain recombines TRBV2 with TRBJ2-1; D unresolved. V lost 8 bases to trimming and J lost 3 bases, with 11 bases between them. The CDR3 loop spans 13 amino acids. Germline V gene sequence: CDR1 SNHLY, CDR2 FYNNEI. The CDR3 DNA reads TGTGCCAGCCCCTGGCGACACTACAATGAGCAGTTCTTC. It encodes CASPWRHYNEQFF.

This clonotype was found many times. This rearrangement joins TRBV10-3 to TRBJ1-5, with D possibly being TRBD1 (5 bases). The CDR3 runs 15 residues. Between the trimmed V and J ends, which lost 0 bases and 11 bases, there was a span of 17 bases. Per germline, CDR1 ENHRY and CDR2 SYGVKD. The CDR3 is CAISESRGVGRTQHF. The DNA for the CDR3 is TGTGCCATCAGTGAGTCGAGAGGGGTGGGAAGGACCCAGCATTTT.

This chain uses TRBV4-1 with TRBJ2-5; TRBD1 matches at 7 bases. The V gene end was trimmed by 4 bases and the J gene end by 10 bases; junction bases not matched to a gene: 6. Germline lookup yields CDR1 MGHRA and CDR2 YSYEKL. This CDR3 has 12 amino acids. The CDR3: CASSRVTGLQYF. In DNA form, the CDR3 reads TGCGCCAGCAGCCGCGTGACAGGGCTCCAGTACTTC.

This clonotype was seen at least ten times. J is TRBJ2-5 and V is TRBV13, with D maybe TRBD1 (6 bases). Deletions cut 3 bases from V and 10 bases from J, with 15 bases between. CDR1 PRHDT and CDR2 FYEKMQ come from the germline V gene (reference sequence). The CDR3 loop spans 13 amino acids. CDR3: CASSLQGTGVQYF. CDR3 nucleotides: TGTGCCAGCAGCTTGCAGGGGACCGGGGTCCAGTACTTC.

This clonotype showed up many times. The chain carries TRBV25-1 and TRBJ1-2, with a possible D match to TRBD1 (5 bases). Germline V CDR1 and CDR2: MGHDK, SYGVNS. This CDR3 has 16 residues. V was trimmed by 5 bases and J by 8 bases, leaving 24 bases between them. CDR3 nucleotide sequence: TGTGCCAGCAGTTTAGGTACAGGATCCGCTTATGGAGGCTACACCTTC. The encoded protein is CASSLGTGSAYGGYTF.

This sequence joins TRBV10-3 and TRBJ1-6; maybe TRBD1 (5 bases). This CDR3 has 15 residues. Germline V gives CDR1 ENHRY, CDR2 SYGVKD. The V end was cut by 5 bases, the J end by 6 bases, with 14 bases between. The CDR3 coding sequence is TGTGCCATCAGTTACTCGGGACGGTCTAATTCACCCCTCCACTTT. Translated: CAISYSGRSNSPLHF.

This clonotype was found a few times. The chain couples TRBV19 to TRBJ1-2, with D unresolved. Trimming shortened V by 0 bases and J by 7 bases, and 15 bases separated the two germline ends. CDR1 is LNHDA and CDR2 is SQIVND in the germline V gene (reference sequence). The CDR3 runs to 15 residues. The CDR3 region is CASSIDRPGSSGYTF. DNA of the CDR3: TGTGCCAGTAGTATAGATCGTCCAGGTTCGTCTGGCTACACCTTC. Supplemented by reference TRBV19 and TRBJ1-2, the full variable domain reads DGGITQSPKYLFRKEGQNVTLSCEQNLNHDAMYWYRQDPGQGLRLIYYSQIVNDFQKGDIAEGYSVSREKKESFPLTVTSAQKNPTAFYLCASSIDRPGSSGYTFGSGTRLTVV.

This clonotype has only a few counts. The V and J genes are TRBV7-9 and TRBJ1-6; no clear D. V lost 5 bases and J 8 bases, leaving 10 bases between the germline ends. Germline lookup yields CDR1 SEHNR and CDR2 FQNEAQ (reference sequence). The CDR3 is made up of 13 amino acids. The CDR3 loop is CASSPFSDSPLHF. The CDR3 bases are TGTGCCAGCAGCCCCTTTTCGGATTCACCCCTCCACTTT.

The V call is TRBV24-1, the J call TRBJ2-7; 15 nucleotides agree with TRBD2. CDR3 size: 16 residues. The germline V gene has CDR1 KGHDR and CDR2 SFDVKD. V lost 4 bases and J lost 5; bases outside the gene matches: 5. CDR3 residues: CATSDPGTSGGNEQYF. The CDR3 region has the DNA TGTGCCACCAGTGACCCAGGGACTAGCGGGGGGAACGAGCAGTACTTC.

In this sample, this clonotype turned up many times. This chain connects TRBV7-9 to TRBJ1-4; 7 nucleotides align to TRBD1. Trimming took 7 bases from V and 4 from J; bases not matched to a gene: 6. Germline values: CDR1 SEHNR, CDR2 FQNEAQ (reference sequence). This CDR3 comprises 14 residues. CDR3 residues: CASTLGQLNEKLFF. The CDR3 DNA follows: TGTGCCAGCACCCTGGGACAGCTTAATGAAAAACTGTTTTTT.

The rearrangement uses TRBV20-1 and TRBJ1-6, with D hard to call. V lost 3 bases to trimming and J lost 7 bases, with 13 bases between them. Germline CDR1 is DFQATT and CDR2 is SNEGSKA (reference sequence). CDR3 size: 14 residues. CDR3 DNA: TGCAGTGCTAGCCAGGCGACGGGAAATTCACCCCTCCACTTT. Amino acids: CSASQATGNSPLHF.

The chain joins TRBV12-3 or TRBV12-4 to TRBJ1-5, with 7 bases fitting TRBD1. V trimming: 7 bases; J trimming: 4 bases; junction bases outside the gene matches: 7. This CDR3 is 14 amino acids long. CDR3 loop: CASTRTGYNQPQHF. The CDR3 DNA reads TGTGCCAGCACTCGGACAGGCTATAATCAGCCCCAGCATTTT.

The chain employs TRBV5-6 and TRBJ2-7; a weak D match, TRBD2 (6 bases). This CDR3 contains 16 residues. In germline, CDR1 is SGHDT, CDR2 YYEEEE. The V end was cut by 4 bases, the J end by 2 bases, with 19 bases between. CDR3 nucleotide sequence: TGTGCCAGCAGCAAATACGGGAGCCCCACAACCTACGAGCAGTACTTC. This gives the protein CASSKYGSPTTYEQYF. The complete variable domain, with remaining parts taken from reference TRBV5-6 and TRBJ2-7, reads DAGVTQSPTHLIKTRGQQVTLRCSPKSGHDTVSWYQQALGQGPQFIFQYYEEEERQRGNFPDRFSGHQFPNYSSELNVNALLLGDSALYLCASSKYGSPTTYEQYFGPGTRLTVT.

Details on this clonotype: One end of the junction is discordant with germline, which a read error may explain. This rearrangement joins TRBV4-1 to TRBJ2-7; D may be TRBD1 (6 bases). The CDR3 runs 14 residues. CDR1 and CDR2 from the germline V gene are MGHRA and YSYEKL. CDR3 DNA sequence: TGCGCCAGCAGCCAAGGTCCACAGGGCTACCAGCAGTACTTC. Its translation: CASSQGPQGYQQYF.

This clonotype was seen a few times. The chain employs TRBV7-9 and TRBJ1-1; a weak D match, TRBD1 (6 bases). V shed 5 bases and J shed 2 bases, with 15 bases lying between them. The CDR3 spans 15 residues. Germline lookup yields CDR1 SEHNR and CDR2 FQNEAQ (reference sequence). The CDR3 reads CASSQDPGTNTEAFF. The DNA of the CDR3 is TGTGCCAGCAGCCAAGATCCGGGGACAAACACTGAAGCTTTCTTT.

The chain is built from TRBV7-2 and TRBJ2-3, with D tentatively TRBD2 (5 bases). The CDR3 runs 14 residues. Trimming cost V 2 bases and J 0 bases, with 6 bases left between them. In germline, CDR1 is SGHTA, CDR2 FQGNSA. CDR3 sequence reads: CASSLSGSTDTQYF. DNA of the CDR3: TGTGCCAGCAGCTTAAGCGGTAGCACAGATACGCAGTATTTT.

This clonotype showed up just once. The chain carries TRBV11-1 and TRBJ2-7, with D perhaps TRBD1 (5 bases). The length of the CDR3 is 15 residues. The V and J ends lost 1 base and 0 bases respectively, with 10 bases between them. In germline, CDR1 is SGHAT, CDR2 FQDESV (reference sequence). The CDR3 bases are TGTGCCAGCAGCTTAGAAGGACAAGGCTCCTACGAGCAGTACTTC. It codes for CASSLEGQGSYEQYF.